This TCR beta chain is drawn from a study of T cell responses to AZD1222 COVID-19 vaccine. For the study at large: Analysis merged second doses at about 4 or about 12 weeks.

V was clipped by 4 bases and J by 6 bases, with 14 bases between them. Germline values: CDR1 WNHNN, CDR2 SYGVQD (reference sequence). This CDR3 spans 14 amino acids. Assay: immunoSEQ multiplex PCR; the TCRdb copy retains only in-frame clones and omits some. The profile shows roughly 91,000 clones, roughly 90% of them singletons. This clone was detected only once. As yet, its antigen is unknown. Study findings and constraints: The donor group comprised mostly white British people and more females; the analysis possibly underestimated clonal diversity.

The material sequenced was peripheral blood, taken on day 0 of AZD1222 vaccination. This clonotype was sampled from an adult in good health. The chain carries TRBV10-1 and TRBJ2-3; D might be TRBD1 or TRBD2, each matching 5 bases. Here the CDR3 DNA reads TGCGCCAGCAGTGCGGGGCCGGGTCGGGATACGCAGTATTTT. Translating it yields CASSAGPGRDTQYF.